These T cell receptor beta chains were read from a single sample in a study of cytomegalovirus exposure and HLA in healthy donors. Libraries were prepared by immunoSEQ multiplex PCR; TCRdb keeps only in-frame clonotypes and omits some of them. The table gives some 160,000 clones; the top ten clones make up 2% to 2.5% of it. The specimen was PBMCs. The receptors come from a man younger than 40 in good health and CMV-seronegative. The CDR3 runs from the conserved cysteine through the conserved F or W. The D gene is left open where the match is weak.

D: TRBD2; J: TRBJ2-5; V: TRBV7-6; DNA: TGTGCCAGCAGCCTACTAGCGGGAGCGGAGACCCAGTACTTC; CDR3: CASSLLAGAETQYF
D: .; J: TRBJ1-1; V: TRBV7-9; DNA: TGTGCCAGCAGCCCCGCGAAAGGGGCCAACACTGAAGCTTTCTTT; CDR3: CASSPAKGANTEAFF
D: .; J: TRBJ1-3; V: TRBV7-3; DNA: TGTGCCAGCAGCCCGCCCCCTGCAGTACCTGGAAACACCATATATTTT; CDR3: CASSPPPAVPGNTIYF
D: TRBD1; J: TRBJ2-1; V: TRBV4-3; DNA: TGCGCCAGCAGCCAGGGACCCGGGACAGGGGGCCTCTACAATGAGCAGTTCTTC; CDR3: CASSQGPGTGGLYNEQFF
D: TRBD1; J: TRBJ2-5; V: TRBV27; DNA: TGTGCCGGCAGTATCCGCCGACGGACAGGGACCCTTTCCCAAGAGACCCAGTACTTC; CDR3: CAGSIRRRTGTLSQETQYF
D: .; J: TRBJ2-1; V: TRBV4-3; DNA: TGCGCCAGCAGCCAAATAGGACAGCGAACTTACAATGAGCAGTTCTTC; CDR3: CASSQIGQRTYNEQFF
D: TRBD1; J: TRBJ1-1; V: TRBV6-6; DNA: TGTGCCAGCAGTCCCTTCGCGCAGGGGGAGTTTGAAGCTTTCTTT; CDR3: CASSPFAQGEFEAFF
D: TRBD1; J: TRBJ1-6; V: TRBV6-6; DNA: TGTGCCAGCATGCCCCCCGGGACAGGGGGCAATTCACCCCTCCACTTT; CDR3: CASMPPGTGGNSPLHF
D: .; J: TRBJ2-2; V: TRBV5-8; DNA: TGTGCCAGCAGCACGGGACACGGAAGAGGCGGGGAGCTGTTTTTT; CDR3: CASSTGHGRGGELFF
D: TRBD2; J: TRBJ2-1; V: TRBV5-1; DNA: TGCGCCAGCAGCTTGCCTAGCGGGAGCAATGAGCAGTTCTTC; CDR3: CASSLPSGSNEQFF
D: TRBD1; J: TRBJ1-1; V: TRBV5-1; DNA: TGCGCCAGCAGCTCGTGGGGACAGCAGAACACTGAAGCTTTCTTT; CDR3: CASSSWGQQNTEAFF
D: .; J: TRBJ1-5; V: TRBV2; DNA: TGTGCCAGCAGTGACAGTTATGGCAATCAGCCCCAGCATTTT; CDR3: CASSDSYGNQPQHF
D: .; J: TRBJ1-3; V: TRBV19; DNA: TGTGCCAGTAGTATAGAGCATCTAGATTCTGGAAACACCATATATTTT; CDR3: CASSIEHLDSGNTIYF
D: .; J: TRBJ2-1; V: TRBV5-1; DNA: TGCGCCAGCAGCTTGGAGGTGAGGTACAATGAGCAGTTCTTC; CDR3: CASSLEVRYNEQFF
D: .; J: TRBJ1-2; V: TRBV2; DNA: TGTGCCAGCAGCCTAACAGGGTCTTTCGATGGCTACACCTTC; CDR3: CASSLTGSFDGYTF
D: TRBD2; J: TRBJ2-2; V: TRBV4-2; DNA: TGTGCCAGCAGCCCCGGACTAGCGGGAGATACCGGGGAGCTGTTTTTT; CDR3: CASSPGLAGDTGELFF
D: .; J: TRBJ2-4; V: TRBV19; DNA: TGTGCCAGTAGTATAATGGTCGCAGAGTGGGAGAACATTCAGTACTTC; CDR3: CASSIMVAEWENIQYF
D: .; J: TRBJ1-1; V: TRBV7-9; DNA: TGTGCCAGCAGCTTCCAGGGAAACACTGAAGCTTTCTTT; CDR3: CASSFQGNTEAFF
D: TRBD2; J: TRBJ2-1; V: TRBV12-5; DNA: TGTGCTAGTGGTTTGGGGGTGGGGGGGAAGTTGTTCTTC; CDR3: CASGLGVGGKLFF
D: TRBD1; J: TRBJ2-5; V: TRBV6-1; DNA: TGTGCCAGCAGTGAACCGATCAACAGGGGTGGCCAAGAGACCCAGTACTTC; CDR3: CASSEPINRGGQETQYF
D: .; J: TRBJ2-1; V: TRBV27; DNA: TGTGCCAGCAGTTTCCTTACCAGCGGGCTTTGGCATGAGCAGTTCTTC; CDR3: CASSFLTSGLWHEQFF
D: TRBD1; J: TRBJ2-1; V: TRBV11-3; DNA: TGTGCCAGCAGCCCGAGACAGGGGGCAGGTGAGCAGTTCTTC; CDR3: CASSPRQGAGEQFF
D: TRBD1; J: TRBJ1-1; V: TRBV6-6; DNA: TGTGCCAGCACCCTGGGACAGGGCGGCACTGAAGCTTTCTTT; CDR3: CASTLGQGGTEAFF
D: TRBD1; J: TRBJ2-5; V: TRBV6-1; DNA: TGTGCCAGCAGTGAATGGGGACAGAACCAAGAGACCCAGTACTTC; CDR3: CASSEWGQNQETQYF
D: TRBD2; J: TRBJ2-7; V: TRBV30; DNA: TGTGCCTCGAAGGCTAGCGGATCCTACGAGCAGTACTTC; CDR3: CASKASGSYEQYF
D: .; J: TRBJ2-5; V: TRBV11-3; DNA: TGTGCCAGCAGCTTTAGACAGGACGCCCAAGAGACCCAGTACTTC; CDR3: CASSFRQDAQETQYF